This TCR beta chain derives from a study of blood T cell repertoires in COVID-19. Clones were read by immunoSEQ multiplex PCR, and TCRdb kept only the in-frame ones, dropping some. This table holds approximately 300,000 clones, about 86% found once. The sequenced sample was peripheral blood. The TCR comes from a person aged 70 to 85 with COVID-19, enrolled during active disease.

CDR3 sequence (DNA): TGCGCCAGCAGCCAAGCGGGGGAACGGAATGAGCAGTTCTTC. Protein sequence: CASSQAGERNEQFF. The chain couples TRBV4-1 to TRBJ2-1; D is perhaps TRBD2 (6 bases). The CDR3 extends over 14 amino acids. Trimming cost V 1 base and J 7 bases, with 11 bases left between them. CDR1 is MGHRA and CDR2 is YSYEKL in the germline V gene.